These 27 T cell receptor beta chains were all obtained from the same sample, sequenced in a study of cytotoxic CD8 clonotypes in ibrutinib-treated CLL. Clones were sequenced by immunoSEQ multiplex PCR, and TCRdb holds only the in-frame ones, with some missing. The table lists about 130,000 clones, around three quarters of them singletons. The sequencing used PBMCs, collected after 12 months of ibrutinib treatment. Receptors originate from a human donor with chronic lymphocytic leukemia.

This CDR3 is CASRSSLWEVNTEAFF. CDR3 nucleotides: TGTGCCAGCAGATCCTCCCTTTGGGAGGTGAACACTGAAGCTTTCTTT. V usage is TRBV7-2 and J usage is TRBJ1-1, with D uncertain. CDR1 and CDR2 (germline): SGHTA, FQGNSA. The CDR3 runs 16 residues. V was cut by 6 bases and J by 0 bases, with 17 bases left in between. The variable domain in full, with the rest retrieved from reference TRBV7-2 and TRBJ1-1, is GAGVSQSPSNKVTEKGKDVELRCDPISGHTALYWYRQSLGQGLEFLIYFQGNSAPDKSGLPSDRFSAERTGGSVSTLTIQRTQQEDSAVYLCASRSSLWEVNTEAFFGQGTRLTVV.

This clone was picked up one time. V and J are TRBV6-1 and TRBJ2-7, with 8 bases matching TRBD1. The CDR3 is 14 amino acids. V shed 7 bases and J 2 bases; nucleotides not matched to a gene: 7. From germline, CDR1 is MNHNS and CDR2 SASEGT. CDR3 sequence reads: CASKVGQGPYEQYF. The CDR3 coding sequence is TGTGCCAGCAAGGTCGGACAGGGTCCCTACGAGCAGTACTTC.

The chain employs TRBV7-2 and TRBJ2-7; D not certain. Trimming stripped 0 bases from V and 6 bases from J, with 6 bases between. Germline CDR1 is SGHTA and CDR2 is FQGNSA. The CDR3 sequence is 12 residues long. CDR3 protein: CASSLAVGEQYF. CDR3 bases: TGTGCCAGCAGCTTAGCAGTCGGCGAGCAGTACTTC. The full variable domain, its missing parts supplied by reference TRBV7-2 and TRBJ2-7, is GAGVSQSPSNKVTEKGKDVELRCDPISGHTALYWYRQSLGQGLEFLIYFQGNSAPDKSGLPSDRFSAERTGGSVSTLTIQRTQQEDSAVYLCASSLAVGEQYFGPGTRLTVT.

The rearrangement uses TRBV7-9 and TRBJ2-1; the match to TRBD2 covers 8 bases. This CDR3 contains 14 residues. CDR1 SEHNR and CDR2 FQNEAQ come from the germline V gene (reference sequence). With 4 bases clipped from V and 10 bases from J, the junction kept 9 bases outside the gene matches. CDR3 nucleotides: TGTGCCAGCAGCTATACTAGCGGACCAAACGAGCAGTTCTTC. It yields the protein CASSYTSGPNEQFF.

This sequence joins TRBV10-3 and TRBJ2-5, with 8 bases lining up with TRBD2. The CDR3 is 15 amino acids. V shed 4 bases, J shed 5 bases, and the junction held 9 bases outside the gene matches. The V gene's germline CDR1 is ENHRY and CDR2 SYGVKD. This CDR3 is CAISASGRISETQYF. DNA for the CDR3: TGTGCCATCAGTGCCAGCGGGAGAATATCGGAGACCCAGTACTTC.

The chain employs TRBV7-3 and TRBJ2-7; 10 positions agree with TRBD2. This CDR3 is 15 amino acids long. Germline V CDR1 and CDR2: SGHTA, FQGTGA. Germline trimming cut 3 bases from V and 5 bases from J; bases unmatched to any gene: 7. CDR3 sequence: CASSFRLAGVNEQYF. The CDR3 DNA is TGTGCCAGCAGCTTTCGGCTAGCGGGAGTTAACGAGCAGTACTTC.

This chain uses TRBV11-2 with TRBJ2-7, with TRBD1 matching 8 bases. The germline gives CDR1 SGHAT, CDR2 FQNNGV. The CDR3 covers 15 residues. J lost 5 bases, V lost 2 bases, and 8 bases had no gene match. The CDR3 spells CASSLPRTGFNEQYF. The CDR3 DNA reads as TGTGCCAGCAGCTTACCCCGGACAGGGTTCAACGAGCAGTACTTC.

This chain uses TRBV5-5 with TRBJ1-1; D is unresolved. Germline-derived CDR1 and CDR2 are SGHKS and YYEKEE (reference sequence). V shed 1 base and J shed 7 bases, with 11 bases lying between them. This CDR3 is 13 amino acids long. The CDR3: CASSLLAFDEAFF. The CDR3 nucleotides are TGTGCCAGCAGCTTGCTAGCCTTTGATGAAGCTTTCTTT.

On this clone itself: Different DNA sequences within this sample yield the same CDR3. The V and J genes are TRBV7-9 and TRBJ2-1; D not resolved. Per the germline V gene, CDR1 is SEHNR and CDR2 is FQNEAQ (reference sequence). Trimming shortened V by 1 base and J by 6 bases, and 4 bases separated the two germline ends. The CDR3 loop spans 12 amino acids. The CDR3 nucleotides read TGTGCCAGCAGCTTAGGTCTCAATGAGCAGTTCTTC. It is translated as CASSLGLNEQFF.

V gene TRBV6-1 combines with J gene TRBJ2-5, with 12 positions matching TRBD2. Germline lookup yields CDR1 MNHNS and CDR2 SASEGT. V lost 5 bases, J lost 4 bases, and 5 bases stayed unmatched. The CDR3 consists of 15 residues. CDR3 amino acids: CASSRLAGVRETQYF. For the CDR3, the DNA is TGTGCCAGCAGTAGACTAGCGGGAGTCCGAGAGACCCAGTACTTC.

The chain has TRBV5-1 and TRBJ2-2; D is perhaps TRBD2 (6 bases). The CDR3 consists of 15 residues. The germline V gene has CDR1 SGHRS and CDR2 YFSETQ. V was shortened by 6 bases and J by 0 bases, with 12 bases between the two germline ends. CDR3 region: CASTSGLTNTGELFF. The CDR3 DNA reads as TGCGCCAGCACCTCGGGACTCACGAACACCGGGGAGCTGTTTTTT.

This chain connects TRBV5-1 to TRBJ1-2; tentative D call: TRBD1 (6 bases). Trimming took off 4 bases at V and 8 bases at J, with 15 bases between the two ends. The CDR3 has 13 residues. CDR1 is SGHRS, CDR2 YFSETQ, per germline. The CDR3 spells CASSTGTALGYTF. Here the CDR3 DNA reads TGCGCCAGCAGCACAGGGACCGCGCTCGGCTACACCTTC.

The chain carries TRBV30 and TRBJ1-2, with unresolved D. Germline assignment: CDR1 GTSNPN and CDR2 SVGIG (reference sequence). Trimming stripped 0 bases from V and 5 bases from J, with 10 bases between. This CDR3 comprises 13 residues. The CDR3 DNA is TGTGCCTGGAGTGTAGATCTTTCTTATGGCTACACCTTC. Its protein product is CAWSVDLSYGYTF.

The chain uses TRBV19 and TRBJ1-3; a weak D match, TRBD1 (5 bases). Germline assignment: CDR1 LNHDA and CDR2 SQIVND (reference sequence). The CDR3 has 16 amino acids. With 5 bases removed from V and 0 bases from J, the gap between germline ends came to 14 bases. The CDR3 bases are TGTGCCAGTAGTGCCCCCGGGACGGTCTCTGGAAACACCATATATTTT. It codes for CASSAPGTVSGNTIYF.

CDR3: CASSAGTGTNEKLFF. Written as DNA, the CDR3 is TGTGCCAGCAGCGCCGGGACAGGGACTAATGAAAAACTGTTTTTT. The rearrangement links TRBV5-6 to TRBJ1-4; 9 positions match TRBD1. The CDR3 loop spans 15 amino acids. Per germline, CDR1 SGHDT and CDR2 YYEEEE. Trimming cost V 4 bases and J 2 bases; bases outside gene matches: 3. Full variable domain (missing parts from reference TRBV5-6 and TRBJ1-4): DAGVTQSPTHLIKTRGQQVTLRCSPKSGHDTVSWYQQALGQGPQFIFQYYEEEERQRGNFPDRFSGHQFPNYSSELNVNALLLGDSALYLCASSAGTGTNEKLFFGSGTQLSVL.

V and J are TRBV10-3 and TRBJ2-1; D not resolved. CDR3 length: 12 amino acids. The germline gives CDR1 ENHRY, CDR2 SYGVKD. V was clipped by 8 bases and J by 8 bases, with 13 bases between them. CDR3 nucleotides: TGTGCCATCTCAACGATCCGCGATGAGCAGTTCTTC. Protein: CAISTIRDEQFF.

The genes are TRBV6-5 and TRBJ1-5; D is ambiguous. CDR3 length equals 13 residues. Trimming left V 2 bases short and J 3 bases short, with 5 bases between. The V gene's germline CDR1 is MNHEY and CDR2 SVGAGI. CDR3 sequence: CASSYTHNQPQHF. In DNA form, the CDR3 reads TGTGCCAGCAGTTACACTCACAATCAGCCCCAGCATTTT.

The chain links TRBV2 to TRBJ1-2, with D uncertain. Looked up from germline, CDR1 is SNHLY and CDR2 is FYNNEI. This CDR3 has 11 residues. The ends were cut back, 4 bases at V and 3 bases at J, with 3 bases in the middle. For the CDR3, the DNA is TGTGCCAGCAGTGGGGACTATGGCTACACCTTC. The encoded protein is CASSGDYGYTF. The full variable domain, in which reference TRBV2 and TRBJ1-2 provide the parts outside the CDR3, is EPEVTQTPSHQVTQMGQEVILRCVPISNHLYFYWYRQILGQKVEFLVSFYNNEISEKSEIFDDQFSVERPDGSNFTLKIRSTKLEDSAMYFCASSGDYGYTFGSGTRLTVV.

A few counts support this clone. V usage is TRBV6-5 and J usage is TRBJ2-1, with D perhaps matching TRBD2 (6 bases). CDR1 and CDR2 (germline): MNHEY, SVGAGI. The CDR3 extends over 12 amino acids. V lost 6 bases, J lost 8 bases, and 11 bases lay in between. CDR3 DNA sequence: TGTGCCAGCAGCCGTACGGGAGATGAGCAGTTCTTC. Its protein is CASSRTGDEQFF.

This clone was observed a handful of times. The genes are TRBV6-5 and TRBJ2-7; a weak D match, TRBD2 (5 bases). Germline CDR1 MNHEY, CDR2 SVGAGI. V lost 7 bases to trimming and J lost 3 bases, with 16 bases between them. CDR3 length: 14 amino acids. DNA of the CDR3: TGTGCCAGCACGAGGGTTGGGTCCGACTACGAGCAGTACTTC. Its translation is CASTRVGSDYEQYF.

The CDR3: CASSLPGTGAGPSYEQYF. The CDR3 nucleotides are TGTGCCAGCAGTTTACCAGGGACAGGGGCTGGTCCCTCCTACGAGCAGTACTTC. This chain joins TRBV27 and TRBJ2-7, with 10 bases that match TRBD1. Germline-derived CDR1 and CDR2 are MNHEY and SMNVEV (reference sequence). V was pared by 2 bases and J by 0 bases, with 10 bases of the junction left unmatched. The CDR3 is 18 residues long.

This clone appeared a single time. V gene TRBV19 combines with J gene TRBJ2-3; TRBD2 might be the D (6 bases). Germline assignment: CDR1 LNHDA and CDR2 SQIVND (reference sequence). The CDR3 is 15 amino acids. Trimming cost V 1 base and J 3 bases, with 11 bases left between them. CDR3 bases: TGTGCCAGTAGTATAGCCCCCGGGGGTACAGATACGCAGTATTTT. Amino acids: CASSIAPGGTDTQYF.

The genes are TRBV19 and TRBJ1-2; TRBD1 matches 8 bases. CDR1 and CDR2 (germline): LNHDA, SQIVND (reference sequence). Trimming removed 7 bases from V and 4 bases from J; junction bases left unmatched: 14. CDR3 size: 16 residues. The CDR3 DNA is TGTGCCAGTAACGGGGGCAGGGGGCCTCCGCTCTATGGCTACACCTTC. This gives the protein CASNGGRGPPLYGYTF.

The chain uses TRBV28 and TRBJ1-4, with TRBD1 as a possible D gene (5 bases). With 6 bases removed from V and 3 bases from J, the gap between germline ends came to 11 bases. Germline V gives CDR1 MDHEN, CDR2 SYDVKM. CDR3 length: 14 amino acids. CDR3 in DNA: TGTGCCAGCAGGCCGACAGACCCTAATGAAAAACTGTTTTTT. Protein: CASRPTDPNEKLFF.

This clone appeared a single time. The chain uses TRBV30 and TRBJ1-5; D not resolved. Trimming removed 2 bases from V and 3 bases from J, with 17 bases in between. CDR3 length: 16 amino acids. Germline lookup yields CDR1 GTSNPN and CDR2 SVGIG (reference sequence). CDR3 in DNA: TGTGCCTGGAGTCCCTTCCAGCGGAGGACCAATCAGCCCCAGCATTTT. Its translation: CAWSPFQRRTNQPQHF. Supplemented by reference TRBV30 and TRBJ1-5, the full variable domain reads SQTIHQWPATLVQPVGSPLSLECTVEGTSNPNLYWYRQAAGRGLQLLFYSVGIGQISSEVPQNLSASRPQDRQFILSSKKLLLSDSGFYLCAWSPFQRRTNQPQHFGDGTRLSIL.

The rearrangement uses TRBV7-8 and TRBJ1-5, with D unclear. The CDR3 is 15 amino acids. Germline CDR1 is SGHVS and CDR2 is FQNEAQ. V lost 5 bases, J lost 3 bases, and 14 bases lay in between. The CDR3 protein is CASSRLGDTNQPQHF. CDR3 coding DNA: TGTGCCAGCAGCAGGCTCGGGGATACCAATCAGCCCCAGCATTTT. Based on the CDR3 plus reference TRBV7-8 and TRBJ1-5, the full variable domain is GAGVSQSPRYKVAKRGQDVALRCDPISGHVSLFWYQQALGQGPEFLTYFQNEAQLDKSGLPSDRFFAERPEGSVSTLKIQRTQQEDSAVYLCASSRLGDTNQPQHFGDGTRLSIL.

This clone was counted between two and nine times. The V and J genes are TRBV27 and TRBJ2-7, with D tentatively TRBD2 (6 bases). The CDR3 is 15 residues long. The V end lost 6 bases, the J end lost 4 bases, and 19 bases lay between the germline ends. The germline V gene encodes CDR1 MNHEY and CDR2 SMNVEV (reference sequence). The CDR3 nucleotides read TGTGCCAGCAGACCTGGGCGGGGAGTCCTATACGAGCAGTACTTC. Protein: CASRPGRGVLYEQYF.